This T cell receptor beta chain originates from a study of T cells in Graves' hyperthyroidism and ophthalmopathy. Authors of the study amplified TCR beta CDR3 regions from RNA transcripts. RT-PCR in the first round (using the HTBI primer set) targeted the TCR CDR3. Each CDR3 protein is one row after TCRdb ran MiXCR on the multiplex PCR reads. The sample lists some 550,000 distinct CDR3 sequences; around 21% were seen once. The CDR3 loop spans 15 amino acids. Looked up from germline, CDR1 is MNHEY and CDR2 is SMNVEV (reference sequence). Between the trimmed V and J ends, which lost 5 bases and 2 bases, there was a span of 16 bases. This clonotype was seen repeatedly, ten times or more.

V usage is TRBV27 and J usage is TRBJ2-7; no reliable D call. The sequencing sample was made of blood. The sequence was obtained from a man aged 18 to 29 with Graves' hyperthyroidism. CDR3 protein: CASSARTPGPYEQYF. DNA for the CDR3: TGTGCCAGCAGTGCGAGGACCCCCGGCCCCTACGAGCAGTACTTC.